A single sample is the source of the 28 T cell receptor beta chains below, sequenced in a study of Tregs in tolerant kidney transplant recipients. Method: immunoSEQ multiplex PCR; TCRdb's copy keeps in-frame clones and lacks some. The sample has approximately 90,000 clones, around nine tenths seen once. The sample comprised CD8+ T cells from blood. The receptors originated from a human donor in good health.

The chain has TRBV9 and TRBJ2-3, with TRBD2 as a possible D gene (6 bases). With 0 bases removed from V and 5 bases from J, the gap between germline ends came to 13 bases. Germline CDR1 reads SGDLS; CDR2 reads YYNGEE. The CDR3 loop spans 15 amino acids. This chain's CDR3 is CASSVATRGIDTQYF. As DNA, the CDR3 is TGTGCCAGCAGCGTAGCCACCCGGGGGATAGATACGCAGTATTTT.

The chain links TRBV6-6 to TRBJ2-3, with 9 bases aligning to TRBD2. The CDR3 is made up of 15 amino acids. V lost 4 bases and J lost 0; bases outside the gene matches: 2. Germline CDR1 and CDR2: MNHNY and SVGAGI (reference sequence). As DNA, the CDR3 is TGTGCCAGCAGTTGGCTAGCGGGGAGCACAGATACGCAGTATTTT. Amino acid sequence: CASSWLAGSTDTQYF.

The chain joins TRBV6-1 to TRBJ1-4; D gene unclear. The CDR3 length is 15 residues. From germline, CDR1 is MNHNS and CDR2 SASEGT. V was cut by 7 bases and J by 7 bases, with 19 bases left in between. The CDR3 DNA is TGTGCCAGCACTCCAGCCTGGGAGGGTGGTGAAAAACTGTTTTTT. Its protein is CASTPAWEGGEKLFF.

The CDR3 here is CASSLSVSSYEQYF. CDR3 bases: TGCGCCAGCAGCTTGTCTGTCAGTTCCTACGAGCAGTACTTC. The chain is built from TRBV5-1 and TRBJ2-7, with no clear D. V was shortened by 1 base and J by 1 base, with 9 bases between the two germline ends. The germline V gene has CDR1 SGHRS and CDR2 YFSETQ. There are 14 residues in the CDR3. The variable domain in full, completed from reference TRBV5-1 and TRBJ2-7, reads KAGVTQTPRYLIKTRGQQVTLSCSPISGHRSVSWYQQTPGQGLQFLFEYFSETQRNKGNFPGRFSGRQFSNSRSEMNVSTLELGDSALYLCASSLSVSSYEQYFGPGTRLTVT.

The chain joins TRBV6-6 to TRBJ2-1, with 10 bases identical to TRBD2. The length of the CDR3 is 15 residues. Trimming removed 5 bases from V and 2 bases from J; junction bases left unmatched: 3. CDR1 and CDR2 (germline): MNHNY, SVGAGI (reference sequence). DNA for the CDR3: TGTGCCAGCAGTCCAGCGGGGGGGCCCTACAATGAGCAGTTCTTC. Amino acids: CASSPAGGPYNEQFF.

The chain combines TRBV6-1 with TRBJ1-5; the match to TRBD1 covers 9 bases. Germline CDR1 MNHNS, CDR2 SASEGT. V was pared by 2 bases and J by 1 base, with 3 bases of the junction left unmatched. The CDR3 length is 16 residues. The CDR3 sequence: CASSELGTGSNQPQHF. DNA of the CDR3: TGTGCCAGCAGTGAATTGGGGACAGGGAGCAATCAGCCCCAGCATTTT.

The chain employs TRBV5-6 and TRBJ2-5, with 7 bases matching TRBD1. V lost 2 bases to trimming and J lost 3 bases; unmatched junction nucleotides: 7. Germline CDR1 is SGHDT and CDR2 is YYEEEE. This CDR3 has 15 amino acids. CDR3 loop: CASSLIGTVKETQYF. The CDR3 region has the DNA TGTGCCAGCAGCTTAATCGGGACAGTAAAAGAGACCCAGTACTTC.

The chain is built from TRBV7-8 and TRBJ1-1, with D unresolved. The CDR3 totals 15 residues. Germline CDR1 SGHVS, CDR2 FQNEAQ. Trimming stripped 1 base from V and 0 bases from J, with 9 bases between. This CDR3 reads CASSLESYLNTEAFF. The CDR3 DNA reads TGTGCCAGCAGCTTAGAAAGCTACCTGAACACTGAAGCTTTCTTT.

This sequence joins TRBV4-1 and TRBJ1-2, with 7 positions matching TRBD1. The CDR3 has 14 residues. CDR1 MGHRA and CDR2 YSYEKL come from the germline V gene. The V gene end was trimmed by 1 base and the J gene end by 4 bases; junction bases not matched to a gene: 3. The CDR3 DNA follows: TGCGCCAGCAGCCAAGTAGGGGGCGGCTATGGCTACACCTTC. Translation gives CASSQVGGGYGYTF.

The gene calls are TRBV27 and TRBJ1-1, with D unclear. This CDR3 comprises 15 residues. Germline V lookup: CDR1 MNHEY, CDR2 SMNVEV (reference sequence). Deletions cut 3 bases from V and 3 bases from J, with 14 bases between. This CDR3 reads CASSFLGRVDTEAFF. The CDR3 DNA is TGTGCCAGCAGTTTCCTTGGACGGGTAGACACTGAAGCTTTCTTT.

The CDR3, as DNA: TGTGCCGTGACAGCCTACACTGAAGCTTTCTTT. This codes for CAVTAYTEAFF. The chain uses TRBV2 and TRBJ1-1; tentative D call: TRBD1 (5 bases). The germline V and J ends were trimmed by 11 bases and 3 bases, with 10 bases remaining between them. Germline assignment: CDR1 SNHLY and CDR2 FYNNEI. This CDR3 is built from 11 residues.

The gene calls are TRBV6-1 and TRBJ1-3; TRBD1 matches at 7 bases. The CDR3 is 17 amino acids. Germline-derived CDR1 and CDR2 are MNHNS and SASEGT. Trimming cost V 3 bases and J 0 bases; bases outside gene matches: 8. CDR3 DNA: TGTGCCAGCAGTGAGAACAGGGGCGATATCTCTGGAAACACCATATATTTT. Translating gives CASSENRGDISGNTIYF.

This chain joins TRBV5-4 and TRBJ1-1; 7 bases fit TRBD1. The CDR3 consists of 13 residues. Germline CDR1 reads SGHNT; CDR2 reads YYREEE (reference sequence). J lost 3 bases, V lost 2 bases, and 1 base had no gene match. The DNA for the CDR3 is TGTGCCAGCAGCTTCGGACAGGACACTGAAGCTTTCTTT. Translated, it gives CASSFGQDTEAFF.

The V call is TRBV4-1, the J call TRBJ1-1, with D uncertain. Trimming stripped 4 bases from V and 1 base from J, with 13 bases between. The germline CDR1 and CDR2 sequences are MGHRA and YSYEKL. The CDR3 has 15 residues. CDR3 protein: CASSLPLAGNTEAFF. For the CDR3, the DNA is TGCGCCAGCAGCCTCCCCTTGGCCGGGAACACTGAAGCTTTCTTT.

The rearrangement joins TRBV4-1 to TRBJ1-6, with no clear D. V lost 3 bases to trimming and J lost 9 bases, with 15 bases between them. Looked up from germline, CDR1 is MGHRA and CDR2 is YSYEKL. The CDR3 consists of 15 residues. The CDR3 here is CASSQVSRGLSPLHF. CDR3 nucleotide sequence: TGCGCCAGCAGCCAGGTATCCCGTGGTCTTTCACCCCTCCACTTT.

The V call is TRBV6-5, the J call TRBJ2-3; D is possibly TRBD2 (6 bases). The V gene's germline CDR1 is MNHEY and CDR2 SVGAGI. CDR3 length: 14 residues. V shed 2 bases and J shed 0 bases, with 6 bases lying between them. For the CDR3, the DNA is TGTGCCAGCAGTTACGCGGGGAGCACAGATACGCAGTATTTT. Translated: CASSYAGSTDTQYF.

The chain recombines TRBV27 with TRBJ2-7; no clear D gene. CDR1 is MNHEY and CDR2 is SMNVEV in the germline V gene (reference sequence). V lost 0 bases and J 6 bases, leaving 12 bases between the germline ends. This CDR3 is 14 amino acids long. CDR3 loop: CASSLSERLVEQYF. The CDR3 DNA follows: TGTGCCAGCAGTTTATCGGAGAGACTGGTCGAGCAGTACTTC.

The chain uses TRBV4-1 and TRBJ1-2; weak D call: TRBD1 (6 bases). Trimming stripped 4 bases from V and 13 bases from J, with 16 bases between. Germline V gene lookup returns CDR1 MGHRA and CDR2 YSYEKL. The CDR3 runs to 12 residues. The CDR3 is CASSPGAGQSTF. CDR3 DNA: TGCGCCAGCAGCCCCGGGGCAGGACAGAGCACCTTC.

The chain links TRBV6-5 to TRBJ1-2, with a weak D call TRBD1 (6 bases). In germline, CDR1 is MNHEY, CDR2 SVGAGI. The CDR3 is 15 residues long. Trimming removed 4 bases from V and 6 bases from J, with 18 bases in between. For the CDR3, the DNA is TGTGCCAGCAGTTTACAGGGAGGAGGCATGCATGGCTACACCTTC. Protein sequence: CASSLQGGGMHGYTF.

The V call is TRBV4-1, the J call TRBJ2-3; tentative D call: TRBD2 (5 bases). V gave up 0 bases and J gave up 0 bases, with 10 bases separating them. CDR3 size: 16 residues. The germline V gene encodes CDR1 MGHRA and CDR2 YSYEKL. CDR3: CASSQDGRLSTDTQYF. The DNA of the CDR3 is TGCGCCAGCAGCCAAGACGGCCGACTAAGCACAGATACGCAGTATTTT.

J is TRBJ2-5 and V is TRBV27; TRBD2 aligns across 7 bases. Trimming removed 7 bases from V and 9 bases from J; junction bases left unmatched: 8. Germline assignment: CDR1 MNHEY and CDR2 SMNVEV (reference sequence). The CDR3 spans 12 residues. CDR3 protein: CASTTGREAQYF. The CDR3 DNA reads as TGTGCCAGCACCACGGGGAGGGAGGCCCAGTACTTC.

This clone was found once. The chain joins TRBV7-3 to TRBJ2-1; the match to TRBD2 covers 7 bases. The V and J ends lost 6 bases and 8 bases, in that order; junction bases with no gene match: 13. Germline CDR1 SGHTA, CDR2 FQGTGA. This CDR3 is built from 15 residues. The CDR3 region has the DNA TGTGCCAGCAGACCCGATACGGGGGGTTTTGATGAGCAGTTCTTC. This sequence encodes CASRPDTGGFDEQFF.

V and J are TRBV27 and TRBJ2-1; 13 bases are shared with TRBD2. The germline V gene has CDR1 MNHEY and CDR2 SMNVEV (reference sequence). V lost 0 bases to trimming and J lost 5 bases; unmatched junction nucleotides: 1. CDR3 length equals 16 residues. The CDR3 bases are TGTGCCAGCAGTTTATCCGGACTAGCGGGAGACAATGAGCAGTTCTTC. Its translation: CASSLSGLAGDNEQFF.

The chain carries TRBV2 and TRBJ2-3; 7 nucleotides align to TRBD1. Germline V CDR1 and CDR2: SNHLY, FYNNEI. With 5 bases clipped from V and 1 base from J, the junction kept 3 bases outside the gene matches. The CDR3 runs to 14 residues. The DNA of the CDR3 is TGTGCCAGCAGTCCGGGACAGCGCACAGATACGCAGTATTTT. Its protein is CASSPGQRTDTQYF.

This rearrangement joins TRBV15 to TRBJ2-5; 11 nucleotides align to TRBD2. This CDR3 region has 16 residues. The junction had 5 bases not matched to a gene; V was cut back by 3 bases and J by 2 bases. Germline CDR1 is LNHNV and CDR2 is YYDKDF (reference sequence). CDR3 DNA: TGTGCCACCAGCAGCGGGGTAGCGGGGGGGCAAGAGACCCAGTACTTC. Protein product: CATSSGVAGGQETQYF.

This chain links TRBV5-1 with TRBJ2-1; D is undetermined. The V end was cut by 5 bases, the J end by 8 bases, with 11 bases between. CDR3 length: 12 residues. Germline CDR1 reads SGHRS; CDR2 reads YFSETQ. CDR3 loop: CASRSRSDEQFF. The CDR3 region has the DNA TGCGCCAGCAGATCACGGTCGGATGAGCAGTTCTTC.

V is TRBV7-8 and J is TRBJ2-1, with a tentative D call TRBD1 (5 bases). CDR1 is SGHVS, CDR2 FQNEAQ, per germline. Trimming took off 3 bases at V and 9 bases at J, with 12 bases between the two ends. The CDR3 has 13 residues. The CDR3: CASSLSGIGEQFF. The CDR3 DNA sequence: TGTGCCAGCAGCTTGTCAGGGATCGGTGAGCAGTTCTTC.

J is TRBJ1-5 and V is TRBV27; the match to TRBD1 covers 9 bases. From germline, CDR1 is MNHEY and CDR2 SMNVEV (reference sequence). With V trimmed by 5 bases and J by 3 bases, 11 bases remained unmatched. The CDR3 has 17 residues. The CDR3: CASSPIMTGGINQPQHF. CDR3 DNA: TGTGCCAGCAGTCCTATTATGACAGGGGGGATCAATCAGCCCCAGCATTTT.